This TCR beta chain was documented in a study of blood T cell repertoires in COVID-19. For the study at large: There were acute and convalescent COVID-19 samples, and they came from the United States, Italy and Spain.

There are 14 residues in the CDR3. Trimming cost V 4 bases and J 0 bases, with 10 bases left between them. Germline V gene sequence: CDR1 SGHRS, CDR2 YFSETQ. Per the original methods: For nucleated cells, counts were estimated from reference gene primer amplification. Measured with immunoSEQ multiplex PCR; TCRdb has only the in-frame clones, and not every one. That table gives V, J and clone size, and the DNA gave D and trimming. The sample shows roughly 330,000 clones, around 80% of them seen only once. The source is a woman aged 45-60 years with acute or convalescent COVID-19. Sample: peripheral blood. The chain carries TRBV5-1 and TRBJ1-1, with D uncertain. CDR3 region: CASSRTGMNTEAFF. CDR3 nucleotides: TGCGCCAGCAGCCGGACGGGGATGAACACTGAAGCTTTCTTT.